Each of the 15 T cell receptor beta chains below was sequenced from the same sample in a study of CD8+ T cells in alopecia areata. Reverse transcribed after extraction, RNA yielded cDNA as the sequencing template. Profiled with immunoSEQ multiplex PCR; TCRdb holds only in-frame clones, not every one. This sample has about 200,000 clones; 35% to 40% occur once, and the top ten carry roughly 0.45%. Treatment meaning: oral pan-JAK inhibitor, 5-10 mg twice daily. The sample was CD4+ T cells sorted from blood, taken around week 34, from a patient treated with tofacitinib. These receptor sequences come from a human donor with alopecia areata.

This clone was seen a handful of times. The rearrangement links TRBV18 to TRBJ2-7; unclear D gene. The CDR3 consists of 13 residues. Trimming removed 2 bases at V and 3 bases at J, with 8 bases between. Germline-derived CDR1 and CDR2 are KGHSH and LQKENI. The CDR3 region has the DNA TGTGCCAGCTCACCAATCGACGGCTACGAGCAGTACTTC. Encoded protein: CASSPIDGYEQYF.

The chain combines TRBV30 with TRBJ1-1, with D uncertain. CDR3 length equals 14 residues. Germline CDR1 and CDR2: GTSNPN and SVGIG (reference sequence). Trimming left V 1 base short and J 3 bases short, with 12 bases between. CDR3 region: CAWSASGWDTEAFF. CDR3 sequence (DNA): TGTGCCTGGAGTGCCTCAGGTTGGGACACTGAAGCTTTCTTT.

This clone was detected a few times. This rearrangement joins TRBV30 to TRBJ2-1; no reliable D call. Trimming shortened V by 2 bases and J by 9 bases, and 11 bases separated the two germline ends. Germline V lookup: CDR1 GTSNPN, CDR2 SVGIG (reference sequence). The CDR3 is made up of 12 amino acids. In DNA, the CDR3 is TGTGCCTGGAGTCCAACGCGTCGTGAGCAGTTCTTC. It specifies CAWSPTRREQFF.

The chain has TRBV7-9 and TRBJ1-2; D is possibly TRBD1 (5 bases). The germline V and J ends were trimmed by 0 bases and 7 bases, with 12 bases remaining between them. The CDR3 is 14 residues long. The V gene's germline CDR1 is SEHNR and CDR2 FQNEAQ (reference sequence). Here the CDR3 DNA reads TGTGCCAGCAGCTTAGCAGGGGAGGAAAGTGGCTACACCTTC. Protein: CASSLAGEESGYTF.

The chain joins TRBV2 to TRBJ2-1; D is perhaps TRBD2 (6 bases). The CDR3 sequence is 15 residues long. Trimming stripped 1 base from V and 9 bases from J, with 16 bases between. Germline assignment: CDR1 SNHLY and CDR2 FYNNEI. The CDR3 protein is CASSEEDGSRGEQFF. In nucleotides, the CDR3 is TGTGCCAGCAGTGAAGAAGACGGGAGTAGGGGTGAGCAGTTCTTC.

The genes are TRBV2 and TRBJ2-5; 9 nucleotides agree with TRBD2. V lost 3 bases, J lost 5 bases, and 7 bases stayed unmatched. Germline V gives CDR1 SNHLY, CDR2 FYNNEI. This CDR3 comprises 15 residues. This CDR3 reads CASSDLAGAGETQYF. Written as DNA, the CDR3 is TGTGCCAGCAGTGATTTAGCGGGGGCTGGTGAGACCCAGTACTTC.

This clone occurred once. The chain recombines TRBV6-1 with TRBJ2-7; 11 positions agree with TRBD2. Germline values: CDR1 MNHNS, CDR2 SASEGT. J lost 6 bases, V lost 6 bases, and 7 bases had no gene match. The CDR3 spans 14 residues. The CDR3 DNA follows: TGTGCCAGCAGGGAAACTAGCGGGGGAGGCGAGCAGTACTTC. Its translation: CASRETSGGGEQYF.

Of note for this clone: This CDR3 is also generated by other DNA sequences in the sample. The genes are TRBV15 and TRBJ2-7, with 7 positions matching TRBD1. V shed 1 base and J 1 base; nucleotides not matched to a gene: 1. The CDR3 spans 14 residues. Germline V CDR1 and CDR2: LNHNV, YYDKDF (reference sequence). The CDR3 DNA reads as TGTGCCACCAGCAGAGGACAGGGTTCCTACGAGCAGTACTTC. It specifies CATSRGQGSYEQYF.

The V call is TRBV11-2, the J call TRBJ2-1, with 7 bases matching TRBD1. CDR1 and CDR2 from the germline V gene are SGHAT and FQNNGV. The CDR3 covers 13 residues. Losses at the gene ends were 5 bases for V and 14 bases for J; bases not matched to a gene: 12. This CDR3 is CASSPPSRTGEFF. The CDR3 DNA sequence: TGTGCCAGCAGCCCCCCTAGTAGAACAGGGGAGTTCTTC.

This clone was seen only a few times. The rearrangement joins TRBV2 to TRBJ1-1, with unresolved D. Germline CDR1 is SNHLY and CDR2 is FYNNEI. The CDR3 runs to 14 residues. V lost 5 bases and J lost 1, with 11 bases in between. The CDR3 region has the DNA TGTGCCAGCAGTAATACGGACGGGAACACTGAAGCTTTCTTT. As protein: CASSNTDGNTEAFF.

The table lists this clone with many counts. The chain joins TRBV4-2 to TRBJ1-3; D not certain. The CDR3 contains 15 residues. Germline V gives CDR1 LGHNA, CDR2 YNFKEQ. Trimming stripped 0 bases from V and 0 bases from J, with 6 bases between. This CDR3 is CASSQERVSGNTIYF. CDR3 DNA sequence: TGTGCCAGCAGCCAAGAAAGGGTCTCTGGAAACACCATATATTTT.

This chain links TRBV7-9 with TRBJ2-1, with 7 nucleotides matching TRBD2. The V gene end was trimmed by 5 bases and the J gene end by 14 bases; junction bases not matched to a gene: 6. Looked up from germline, CDR1 is SEHNR and CDR2 is FQNEAQ (reference sequence). There are 11 residues in the CDR3. The CDR3 DNA follows: TGTGCCAGCAGCCTGCGGGAGATTGAGTTCTTC. The encoded protein is CASSLREIEFF.

This clone was found a few times. This chain joins TRBV2 and TRBJ1-1; 7 nucleotides align to TRBD1. The CDR3 contains 12 residues. The ends lost 9 bases at V and 4 bases at J; junction bases unmatched: 5. CDR1 and CDR2 (germline): SNHLY, FYNNEI. The CDR3 coding sequence is TGTGCCAGGTCCCAGGGGGGCACTGAAGCTTTCTTT. Residues: CARSQGGTEAFF.

The rearrangement joins TRBV5-6 to TRBJ2-7, with D unclear. Germline CDR1 and CDR2: SGHDT and YYEEEE. V was pared by 0 bases and J by 3 bases, with 7 bases between. This CDR3 contains 13 residues. The CDR3 spells CASSLGVNYEQYF. The CDR3 DNA reads as TGTGCCAGCAGCTTGGGGGTAAACTACGAGCAGTACTTC.

The rearrangement joins TRBV5-1 to TRBJ2-7; 12 bases agree with TRBD2. CDR1 is SGHRS, CDR2 YFSETQ, per germline. V lost 5 bases and J lost 7; bases outside the gene matches: 10. The CDR3 runs 15 residues. The DNA for the CDR3 is TGCGCCAGCAGTATTCTAGCGGGAGGGCCGGGTGAGCAGTACTTC. Encoded protein: CASSILAGGPGEQYF.